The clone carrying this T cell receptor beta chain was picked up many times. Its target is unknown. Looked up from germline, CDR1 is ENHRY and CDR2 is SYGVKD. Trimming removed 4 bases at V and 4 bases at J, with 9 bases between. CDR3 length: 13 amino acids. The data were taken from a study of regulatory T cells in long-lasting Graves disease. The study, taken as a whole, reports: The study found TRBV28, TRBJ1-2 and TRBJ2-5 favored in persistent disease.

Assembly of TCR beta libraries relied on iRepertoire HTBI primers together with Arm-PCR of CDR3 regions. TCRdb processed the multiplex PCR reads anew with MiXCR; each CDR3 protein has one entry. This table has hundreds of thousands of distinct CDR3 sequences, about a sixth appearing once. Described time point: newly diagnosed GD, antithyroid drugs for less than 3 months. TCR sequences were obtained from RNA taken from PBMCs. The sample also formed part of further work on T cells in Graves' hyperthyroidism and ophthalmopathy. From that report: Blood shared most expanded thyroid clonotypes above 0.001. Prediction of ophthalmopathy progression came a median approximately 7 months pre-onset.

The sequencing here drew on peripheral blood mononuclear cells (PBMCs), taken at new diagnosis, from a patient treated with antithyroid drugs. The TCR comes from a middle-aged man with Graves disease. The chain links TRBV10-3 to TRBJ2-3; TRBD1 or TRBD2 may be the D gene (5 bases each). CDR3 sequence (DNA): TGTGCCATCAGTGGAGGGGTGGCAGATACGCAGTATTTT. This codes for CAISGGVADTQYF.